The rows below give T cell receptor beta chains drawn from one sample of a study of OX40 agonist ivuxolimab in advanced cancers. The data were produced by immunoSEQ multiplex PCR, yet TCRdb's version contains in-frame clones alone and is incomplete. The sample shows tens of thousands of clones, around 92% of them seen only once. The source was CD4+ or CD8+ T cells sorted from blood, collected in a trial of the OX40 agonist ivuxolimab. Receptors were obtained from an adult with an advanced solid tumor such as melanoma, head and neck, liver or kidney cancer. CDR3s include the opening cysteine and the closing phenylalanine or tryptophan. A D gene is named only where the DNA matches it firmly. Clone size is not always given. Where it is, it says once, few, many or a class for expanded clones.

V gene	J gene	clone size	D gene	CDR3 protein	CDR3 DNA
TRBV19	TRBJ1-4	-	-	CASRDRTITLEKLFF	TGTGCCAGTAGAGACAGGACTATTACACTTGAAAAACTGTTTTTT
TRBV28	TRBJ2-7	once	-	CASTQFGGGTYEQYF	TGTGCCAGCACCCAGTTTGGGGGTGGCACCTACGAGCAGTACTTC
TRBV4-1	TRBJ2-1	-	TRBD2	CASSLREEGRSSYNEQFF	TGCGCCAGCAGCCTGCGGGAGGAGGGCAGAAGCTCCTACAATGAGCAGTTCTTC
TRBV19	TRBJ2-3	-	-	CASSIERRGYGGSPADTQYF	TGTGCCAGTAGTATTGAACGCAGGGGATACGGCGGGAGTCCCGCAGATACGCAGTATTTT
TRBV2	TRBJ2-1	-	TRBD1	CASRRQGNEQFF	TGTGCCAGCAGGCGACAGGGCAATGAGCAGTTCTTC
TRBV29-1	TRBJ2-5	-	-	CSVDGGETQYF	TGCAGCGTTGATGGGGGAGAGACCCAGTACTTC
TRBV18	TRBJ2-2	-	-	CASNNPNTGELFF	TGTGCCAGCAACAACCCGAACACCGGGGAGCTGTTTTTT
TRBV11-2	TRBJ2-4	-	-	CASSSNGGSIQYF	TGTGCCAGCAGCTCCAACGGTGGGTCCATTCAGTACTTC
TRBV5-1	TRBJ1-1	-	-	CASSRGKTGTETEAFF	TGCGCCAGCAGCCGAGGGAAGACAGGAACAGAAACTGAAGCTTTCTTT
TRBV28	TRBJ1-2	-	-	CASSLRGNYGYTF	TGTGCCAGCAGTTTACGGGGGAACTATGGCTACACCTTC
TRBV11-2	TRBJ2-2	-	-	CASRGLSNTGELFF	TGTGCCAGCAGAGGACTTTCGAACACCGGGGAGCTGTTTTTT
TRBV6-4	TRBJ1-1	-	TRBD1	CASSPTGGVVTEAFF	TGTGCCAGCAGTCCGACAGGGGGGGTGGTCACTGAAGCTTTCTTT